This T cell receptor (beta chain) was sequenced in a study of control samples from healthy donors and cancer patients. This table comes from immunoSEQ multiplex PCR, and its TCRdb copy is limited to in-frame clones, with some not included. The sample contains some 120,000 clones, about 94% of which appear only once. Trimming stripped 1 base from V and 0 bases from J, with 6 bases between. The V gene's germline CDR1 is MNHEY and CDR2 SVGEGT. The CDR3 sequence is 14 residues long. Material: blood. The gene calls are TRBV6-2 or TRBV6-3 and TRBJ1-1, with D possibly being TRBD1 (6 bases). The source of this sequence is a man younger than 45 in good health. CDR3 DNA sequence: TGTGCCAGCAGTTACTGGACAGTGAACACTGAAGCTTTCTTT. Translating it yields CASSYWTVNTEAFF.